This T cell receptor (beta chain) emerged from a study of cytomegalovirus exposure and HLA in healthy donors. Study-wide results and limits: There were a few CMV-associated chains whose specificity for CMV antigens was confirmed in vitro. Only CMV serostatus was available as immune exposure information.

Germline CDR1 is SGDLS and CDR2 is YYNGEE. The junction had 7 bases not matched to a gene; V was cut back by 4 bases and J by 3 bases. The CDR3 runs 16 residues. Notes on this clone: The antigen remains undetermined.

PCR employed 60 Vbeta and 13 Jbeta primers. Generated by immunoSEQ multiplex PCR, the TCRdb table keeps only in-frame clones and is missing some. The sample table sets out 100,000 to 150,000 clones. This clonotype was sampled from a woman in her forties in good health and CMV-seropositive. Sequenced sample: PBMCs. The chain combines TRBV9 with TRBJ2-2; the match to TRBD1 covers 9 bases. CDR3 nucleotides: TGTGCCAGCAGCCCTCGGACAGGGGACGACACCGGGGAGCTGTTTTTT. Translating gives CASSPRTGDDTGELFF.